This entry lists 9 T cell receptor beta chains sequenced from one sample in a study of Ad26.COV2.S vaccination and SARS-CoV-2 variants. Profiling relied on immunoSEQ multiplex PCR, and the TCRdb table lists in-frame clones only, not all of them. Among roughly 380,000 clones, around 90% were seen once, and the ten largest hold roughly 3.6%. As for treatment: 15 to 20 received Ad26.COV2.S at low or high dose, single or two shots; 5 received placebo; per-sample allocation not given. Sampling was done on day 63 after the first vaccine or placebo injection. The material sequenced was peripheral blood, taken in a trial of Ad26.COV2.S vaccine versus placebo. The receptors were gathered from a person aged 18-60 years who received the Ad26.COV2.S COVID-19 vaccine or a placebo.

Worth noting for this clone: Within the sample, other DNA sequences also encode this same CDR3. The chain links TRBV6-5 to TRBJ1-5, with D maybe TRBD1 (5 bases). CDR3 length equals 13 residues. Trimming took off 3 bases at V and 4 bases at J, with 7 bases between the two ends. Per germline, CDR1 MNHEY and CDR2 SVGAGI. CDR3 sequence: CASSYGGNQPQHF. CDR3 coding DNA: TGTGCCAGCAGTTATGGGGGGAATCAGCCCCAGCATTTT.

V usage is TRBV10-3 and J usage is TRBJ1-5; the D is unclear. Germline V lookup: CDR1 ENHRY, CDR2 SYGVKD. This CDR3 has 12 residues. The V and J ends lost 0 bases and 6 bases respectively, with 3 bases between them. CDR3 sequence reads: CAISESGQPQHF. The CDR3 DNA sequence: TGTGCCATCAGTGAGTCGGGTCAGCCCCAGCATTTT.

V gene TRBV9 combines with J gene TRBJ2-7; 13 bases agree with TRBD2. V dropped 3 bases and J dropped 5; count of bases not matched to a gene: 8. CDR1 is SGDLS, CDR2 YYNGEE, per germline. This CDR3 contains 16 residues. The CDR3 loop is CASSEEGLAGWDEQYF. The CDR3 DNA sequence: TGTGCCAGCAGCGAAGAGGGACTAGCGGGATGGGACGAGCAGTACTTC.

The CDR3 loop is CASSQSGLAGFDEQFF. The CDR3 nucleotides read TGTGCCAGCAGTCAATCGGGACTAGCGGGTTTCGATGAGCAGTTCTTC. The chain recombines TRBV6-6 with TRBJ2-1, with 12 positions matching TRBD2. V lost 5 bases, J lost 8 bases, and 10 bases stayed unmatched. The CDR3 sequence is 16 residues long. The V gene's germline CDR1 is MNHNY and CDR2 SVGAGI (reference sequence).

Regarding this clone: This specimen includes other DNA sequences encoding the same CDR3. The chain is built from TRBV6-5 and TRBJ1-4, with D perhaps TRBD1 (5 bases). Between the trimmed V and J ends, which lost 0 bases and 5 bases, there was a span of 7 bases. Germline assignment: CDR1 MNHEY and CDR2 SVGAGI. The CDR3 runs to 14 residues. This chain's CDR3 is CASSYSNRNEKLFF. CDR3 DNA sequence: TGTGCCAGCAGTTACTCAAACAGGAATGAAAAACTGTTTTTT.

The chain joins TRBV14 to TRBJ1-1, with D unclear. This CDR3 comprises 13 residues. Germline CDR1 SGHDN, CDR2 FVKESK. V lost 5 bases to trimming and J lost 2 bases, with 9 bases between them. CDR3 in DNA: TGTGCCAGCAGCGTACAGCCAAACACTGAAGCTTTCTTT. Its translation is CASSVQPNTEAFF.

This clone turned up a few times. The chain links TRBV5-8 to TRBJ1-1; a weak D match, TRBD1 (6 bases). The V gene's germline CDR1 is SGHTS and CDR2 YDEGEE. CDR3 length: 15 residues. Trimming took 4 bases from V and 1 from J, leaving 14 bases between them. The CDR3 DNA is TGTGCCAGCAGCCTGAATACAGGGAGGAACACTGAAGCTTTCTTT. Its translation is CASSLNTGRNTEAFF.

The chain is built from TRBV2 and TRBJ1-2; D perhaps matches TRBD1 (5 bases). Germline V CDR1 and CDR2: SNHLY, FYNNEI. V gave up 3 bases and J gave up 8 bases, with 16 bases separating them. The CDR3 contains 14 residues. The CDR3 protein is CASSEQGRKEGYTF. The CDR3 DNA reads as TGTGCCAGCAGTGAGCAGGGTCGAAAGGAGGGCTACACCTTC.

In its sample, this clone was seen once. V gene TRBV9 combines with J gene TRBJ1-3; D is unresolved. Between the trimmed V and J ends, which lost 3 bases and 4 bases, there was a span of 2 bases. This CDR3 is 11 amino acids long. Germline V gene sequence: CDR1 SGDLS, CDR2 YYNGEE. The CDR3 loop reads CASSEGNTIYF. CDR3 nucleotides: TGTGCCAGCAGCGAAGGAAACACCATATATTTT. The variable domain in full, completed from reference TRBV9 and TRBJ1-3, reads DSGVTQTPKHLITATGQRVTLRCSPRSGDLSVYWYQQSLDQGLQFLIQYYNGEERAKGNILERFSAQQFPDLHSELNLSSLELGDSALYFCASSEGNTIYFGEGSWLTVV.